This TCR beta chain was obtained from a study of blood T cell repertoires in COVID-19. Looking at the study overall: T cells, B-cell-depleted T cells, or PBMCs supplied cDNA or gDNA.

The germline gives CDR1 MDHEN, CDR2 SYDVKM. CDR3 size: 12 residues. V was clipped by 7 bases and J by 7 bases; unmatched bases: 5. Using immunoSEQ multiplex PCR, the repertoire was profiled, and TCRdb retains in-frame clones only, with some absent. The sample carries about 480,000 clones, approximately 90% recorded once. This clone was counted once. The chain uses TRBV28 and TRBJ1-1; 8 bases match TRBD1. The sequenced material came from PBMCs or T cells enriched from blood (not recorded which). This TCR derives from a woman between 40 and 50 years old who had recovered from COVID-19. This chain's CDR3 is CASTLDRVEAFF. The CDR3 coding sequence is TGTGCCAGCACCCTGGACAGGGTTGAAGCTTTCTTT.